The 20 T cell receptor beta chains given below trace back to one sample, sequenced in a study of blood T cells in healthy people across ages. With a J-beta primer mix and a sample-barcoded 5' primer, a second PCR ran about 7 to 11 cycles. TCRdb re-called the 5' RACE reads through MiXCR, storing one row per CDR3 protein. The repertoire includes just under 550,000 distinct CDR3 sequences, approximately 25% of them detected once, and 8.5% to 9.5% sits in the top ten. These data were also filed under a second study, of T cells of mothers and their children.

The sample consisted of blood. Source of these receptors: a boy under 18 in good health.

CDR3 sequence: CATSDYNDQPQHF. CDR3 DNA sequence: TGTGCCACCAGTGATTATAACGACCAGCCCCAGCATTTT. J is TRBJ1-5 and V is TRBV24-1; no clear D. CDR1 is KGHDR, CDR2 SFDVKD, per germline. V lost 2 bases to trimming and J lost 7 bases, with 8 bases between them. The CDR3 sequence is 13 residues long.

This chain joins TRBV6-5 and TRBJ2-5; no definite D call. Germline V gene sequence: CDR1 MNHEY, CDR2 SVGAGI. This CDR3 spans 14 amino acids. The V end lost 1 base, the J end lost 2 bases, and 8 bases lay between the germline ends. CDR3 region: CASSYYDQQETQYF. As DNA, the CDR3 is TGTGCCAGCAGTTACTATGACCAGCAAGAGACCCAGTACTTC.

This chain's CDR3 is CASREDGNQPQHF. CDR3 in DNA: TGTGCCAGCAGGGAGGATGGCAATCAGCCCCAGCATTTT. The chain carries TRBV2 and TRBJ1-5; no reliable D call. CDR3 size: 13 residues. The germline gives CDR1 SNHLY, CDR2 FYNNEI. Trimming cost V 6 bases and J 2 bases, with 8 bases left between them.

This clonotype was detected a few times. This rearrangement joins TRBV3-1 to TRBJ2-2; TRBD1 aligns across 7 bases. V was clipped by 2 bases and J by 4 bases; unmatched bases: 4. The CDR3 length is 15 residues. Germline V gives CDR1 LGHDT, CDR2 YNNKEL (reference sequence). The chain's CDR3 is CASSQTGEVTGELFF. The CDR3 DNA sequence: TGTGCCAGCAGCCAAACAGGGGAAGTCACCGGGGAGCTGTTTTTT.

The chain employs TRBV10-3 and TRBJ1-4; D might be TRBD1 (5 bases). The CDR3 has 16 residues. Germline CDR1 reads ENHRY; CDR2 reads SYGVKD. V gave up 3 bases and J gave up 7 bases, with 18 bases separating them. In DNA form, the CDR3 reads TGTGCCATCAGTGACAGGACGGGACTCCTCGGTGAAAAACTGTTTTTT. This translates into CAISDRTGLLGEKLFF.

The chain joins TRBV7-2 to TRBJ1-4; D uncertain. CDR3 size: 14 residues. Germline V gene data show CDR1 as SGHTA and CDR2 as FQGNSA. With 6 bases removed from V and 8 bases from J, the gap between germline ends came to 16 bases. CDR3 sequence (DNA): TGTGCCAGCAGGGGTTTTTATATTGGAGAAAAACTGTTTTTT. Translation gives CASRGFYIGEKLFF.

This clonotype was observed a few times. CDR3 region: CSARKTGTDTQYF. The CDR3 bases are TGCAGTGCTCGAAAGACAGGCACAGATACGCAGTATTTT. The J gene is TRBJ2-3, the V gene TRBV20-1, with D perhaps TRBD1 (5 bases). V lost 5 bases and J lost 1, with 10 bases in between. Germline CDR1 DFQATT, CDR2 SNEGSKA (reference sequence). This CDR3 spans 13 amino acids.

This clonotype was observed a handful of times. The rearrangement uses TRBV7-6 and TRBJ2-1; D uncertain. This CDR3 has 11 residues. CDR1 and CDR2 from the germline V gene are SGHVS and FNYEAQ. The V end lost 4 bases, the J end lost 9 bases, and 7 bases lay between the germline ends. CDR3 protein: CASSSSVEQFF. The CDR3 DNA sequence: TGTGCCAGCAGCTCGTCGGTTGAGCAGTTCTTC.

The J gene is TRBJ2-5, the V gene TRBV6-5, with TRBD1 matching over 10 bases. Trimming cost V 5 bases and J 11 bases; bases outside gene matches: 11. This CDR3 has 14 residues. CDR1 and CDR2 from the germline V gene are MNHEY and SVGAGI. In DNA form, the CDR3 reads TGTGCCAGCAGTGAAATTGGACAGGGGGGTGAGCAGTACTTC. Residues: CASSEIGQGGEQYF.

Only a few counts were recorded for this clonotype. The J gene is TRBJ2-2, the V gene TRBV6-2 or TRBV6-3, with 7 bases matching TRBD1. There are 15 residues in the CDR3. The ends lost 5 bases at V and 4 bases at J; junction bases unmatched: 7. Germline CDR1 is MNHEY and CDR2 is SVGEGT. In nucleotides, the CDR3 is TGTGCCAGCAGTCTTTTGGGACAGAGCACCGGGGAGCTGTTTTTT. Protein product: CASSLLGQSTGELFF.

The gene calls are TRBV9 and TRBJ2-3; 8 bases align to TRBD2. CDR1 and CDR2 from the germline V gene are SGDLS and YYNGEE. CDR3 length: 16 amino acids. J was trimmed by 0 bases and V by 2 bases; bases with no gene match: 5. CDR3 region: CASSVRAGVSTDTQYF. CDR3 nucleotide sequence: TGTGCCAGCAGCGTCCGAGCGGGGGTGAGCACAGATACGCAGTATTTT. The full variable domain, completed using reference TRBV9 and TRBJ2-3, is DSGVTQTPKHLITATGQRVTLRCSPRSGDLSVYWYQQSLDQGLQFLIQYYNGEERAKGNILERFSAQQFPDLHSELNLSSLELGDSALYFCASSVRAGVSTDTQYFGPGTRLTVL.

V usage is TRBV28 and J usage is TRBJ2-5; unclear D gene. Germline CDR1 is MDHEN and CDR2 is SYDVKM. This CDR3 is built from 15 residues. Trimming shortened V by 1 base and J by 2 bases, and 11 bases separated the two germline ends. The chain's CDR3 is CASSLLVRYQETQYF. In DNA, the CDR3 is TGTGCCAGCAGTTTATTGGTCAGATATCAAGAGACCCAGTACTTC. Drawing the rest from reference TRBV28 and TRBJ2-5, the complete variable domain is DVKVTQSSRYLVKRTGEKVFLECVQDMDHENMFWYRQDPGLGLRLIYFSYDVKMKEKGDIPEGYSVSREKKERFSLILESASTNQTSMYLCASSLLVRYQETQYFGPGTRLLVL.

This clonotype was seen many times. CDR3 nucleotide sequence: TGTGCCAGCAGTTACTCTTGGCGGAGCCGCTCCTACGAGCAGTACTTC. Translated: CASSYSWRSRSYEQYF. The gene calls are TRBV6-5 and TRBJ2-7; no clear D gene. The germline V and J ends were trimmed by 0 bases and 0 bases, with 12 bases remaining between them. The V gene's germline CDR1 is MNHEY and CDR2 SVGAGI. The CDR3 runs to 16 residues.

The genes are TRBV9 and TRBJ2-2, with 10 bases aligning to TRBD2. Germline-derived CDR1 and CDR2 are SGDLS and YYNGEE. V trimming: 3 bases; J trimming: 7 bases; junction bases outside the gene matches: 12. The CDR3 has 17 amino acids. The CDR3 DNA follows: TGTGCCAGCAGCGCCCCGAGAGCGGGGGGGCACGACGGGGAGCTGTTTTTT. Translating it yields CASSAPRAGGHDGELFF.

The chain has TRBV20-1 and TRBJ2-4; a possible D gene is TRBD1 (5 bases). Germline V gives CDR1 DFQATT, CDR2 SNEGSKA (reference sequence). CDR3 length: 14 residues. V was pared by 0 bases and J by 6 bases, with 12 bases between. The CDR3 DNA reads TGCAGTGCTAGAGATACGAGACAGTCAAACATTCAGTACTTC. Encoded protein: CSARDTRQSNIQYF.

This clonotype was observed a handful of times. The chain carries TRBV10-3 and TRBJ2-2, with D maybe TRBD1 (5 bases). The CDR3 is made up of 13 amino acids. The V end lost 4 bases, the J end lost 7 bases, and 10 bases lay between the germline ends. Germline V lookup: CDR1 ENHRY, CDR2 SYGVKD. The chain's CDR3 is CAISAQGGGELFF. CDR3 bases: TGTGCCATCAGTGCGCAGGGTGGCGGGGAGCTGTTTTTT.

In its sample, this clonotype was seen many times. V and J are TRBV20-1 and TRBJ2-1; the D is unclear. The CDR3 loop spans 15 amino acids. CDR1 is DFQATT, CDR2 SNEGSKA, per germline (reference sequence). V was cut by 0 bases and J by 3 bases, with 12 bases left in between. CDR3 sequence: CSARDPTLGYNEQFF. CDR3 bases: TGCAGTGCTAGAGATCCCACTTTAGGCTACAATGAGCAGTTCTTC.

The chain uses TRBV16 and TRBJ2-5; unclear D gene. Gene TRBJ2-1 matches the end of the DNA better, so the J call may be wrong. There are 14 residues in the CDR3. Germline assignment: CDR1 KGHSY and CDR2 FQNENV. CDR3 region: CASSQSGAYNEQFF. CDR3 bases: TGTGCCAGCAGCCAATCGGGTGCTTACAATGAGCAGTTCTTC.

This clonotype was observed a few times. V and J are TRBV4-3 and TRBJ1-3; D unclear. Germline CDR1 reads LGHNA; CDR2 reads YSLEER. Trimming cost V 2 bases and J 4 bases, with 21 bases left between them. CDR3 size: 18 residues. CDR3 nucleotide sequence: TGCGCCAGCAGCCAATCCACGGGAGGAGGGTCTGGGGGAAACACCATATATTTT. Translation: CASSQSTGGGSGGNTIYF.

The rearrangement joins TRBV7-2 to TRBJ2-5; D remains unclear. The better agreement between TRBJ2-1 and the DNA end casts doubt on the J call. The CDR3 has 12 amino acids. Germline V gene lookup returns CDR1 SGHTA and CDR2 FQGNSA. CDR3: CASSLGLLEQFF. In DNA form, the CDR3 reads TGTGCCAGCAGCTTAGGGCTTCTTGAGCAGTTCTTC.